Sequencing of this T cell receptor beta chain was carried out in a study of early T cells in non-severe SARS-CoV-2 infection. Study-level results: VDJdb-based annotation leaned toward anti-spike CD8 responses and missed private and CD4 specificities.

This clonotype was counted many times. Its antigen is still unknown. In the library, individual cDNA molecules carried attached unique molecular identifiers. MiXCR, applied by TCRdb to the 5' RACE reads, yields one record per CDR3 protein. Among around 60,000 distinct CDR3 sequences, around 20% were seen once, and the ten largest hold approximately 15%. Germline V lookup: CDR1 MNHNS, CDR2 SASEGT. The CDR3 spans 13 residues. Trimming took off 6 bases at V and 2 bases at J, with 9 bases between the two ends. This receptor was taken from an adult who was a healthcare worker with PCR-confirmed SARS-CoV-2 infection or an uninfected control (not recorded which). Sequenced material: whole blood, taken at baseline. The chain employs TRBV6-1 and TRBJ2-3, with a tentative D call TRBD2 (5 bases). Here the CDR3 DNA reads TGTGCCAGCAGGCGGGTTCCCACAGATACGCAGTATTTT. It encodes CASRRVPTDTQYF.